These T cell receptor beta chains were read from a single sample in a study of blood T cell repertoires in COVID-19. Generated by immunoSEQ multiplex PCR, the TCRdb table keeps only in-frame clones and is missing some. The sample lists 150,000 to 200,000 clones, more than 70% occurring once. Material: peripheral blood. Source of these receptors: a woman in her thirties with acute or convalescent COVID-19. CDR3s include the opening cysteine and the closing phenylalanine or tryptophan. A clone size is listed for some rows: how often the clone was seen (once, few, many), or a class if it is expanded.

V	J	size	CDR3
TRBV7-9	TRBJ2-5	.	CASSFIRSYQETQYF
TRBV5-1	TRBJ2-2	.	CASSWGLGNTGELFF
TRBV30	TRBJ1-1	.	CAGQGQSNTEAFF
TRBV6-5	TRBJ1-2	.	CASRSTVTGYTF
TRBV5-1	TRBJ2-7	.	CASSLGDSYYEQYF
TRBV11-3	TRBJ2-5	.	CASSHLSYTETQYF
TRBV14	TRBJ2-5	.	CASSPIQGAGGLETQYF
TRBV27	TRBJ2-1	.	CASSPRAGSTNEQFF
TRBV28	TRBJ1-5	.	CASSSAGKAQHF
TRBV7-9	TRBJ1-4	.	CASSANEKLFF
TRBV28	TRBJ1-2	.	CASSRGNYGYTF
TRBV27	TRBJ1-5	.	CASSELGRGQPQHF
TRBV20-1	TRBJ2-1	.	CSASGGTSYNEQFF
TRBV2	TRBJ1-5	once	CASRTDSNYQPQHF
TRBV10-3	TRBJ2-3	.	CAINQGQGTDTQYF
TRBV7-2	TRBJ2-1	.	CASSLDRGSSYNEQFF
TRBV5-1	TRBJ1-6	.	CASSSGTGVSPLHF
TRBV6-1	TRBJ2-5	few	CASSDLETQYF
TRBV27	TRBJ2-1	.	CASSSLAGAYNEQFF
TRBV11-3	TRBJ2-7	.	CASSPDSYEQYF
TRBV9	TRBJ2-1	.	CASSVEIGVGYEQFF
TRBV2	TRBJ2-7	few	CASSLSSGGEQYF
TRBV6-5	TRBJ1-5	.	CAIQGIGNQPQHF
TRBV30	TRBJ1-5	.	CAWRSPEGNQPQHF
TRBV12-3/TRBV12-4	TRBJ1-2	.	CASSPIGSRGYTF
TRBV6-6	TRBJ2-1	.	CASVTWGDEQFF
TRBV7-5	TRBJ2-1	.	CARSSWLGHPPELAGHEQFF
TRBV28	TRBJ2-1	once	CASDSLGYNEQFF
TRBV2	TRBJ2-3	once	CASCGTARTDTQYF
TRBV29-1	TRBJ1-1	few	CSFNRVEGNTEAFF
TRBV29-1	TRBJ2-3	once	CSVGDGQGWDTQYF